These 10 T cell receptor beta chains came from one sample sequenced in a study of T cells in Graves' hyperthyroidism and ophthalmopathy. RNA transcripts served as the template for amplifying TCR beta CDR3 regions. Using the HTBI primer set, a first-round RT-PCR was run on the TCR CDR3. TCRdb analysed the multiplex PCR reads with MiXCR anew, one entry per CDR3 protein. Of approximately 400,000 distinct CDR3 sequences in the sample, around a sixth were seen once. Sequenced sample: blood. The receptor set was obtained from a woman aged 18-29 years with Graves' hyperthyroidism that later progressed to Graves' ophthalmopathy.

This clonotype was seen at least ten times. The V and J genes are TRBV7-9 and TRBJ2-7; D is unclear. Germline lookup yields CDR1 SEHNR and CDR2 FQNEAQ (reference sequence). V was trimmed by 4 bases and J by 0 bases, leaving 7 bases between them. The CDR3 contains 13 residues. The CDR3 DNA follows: TGTGCCAGCAGCTACGACCCCTCCTACGAGCAGTACTTC. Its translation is CASSYDPSYEQYF.

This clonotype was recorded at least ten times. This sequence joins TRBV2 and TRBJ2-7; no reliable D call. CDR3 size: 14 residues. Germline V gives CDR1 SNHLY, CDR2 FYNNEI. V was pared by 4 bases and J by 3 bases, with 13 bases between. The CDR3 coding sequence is TGTGCCAGCAGTGTTAACAGATTAGGCTACGAGCAGTACTTC. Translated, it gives CASSVNRLGYEQYF.

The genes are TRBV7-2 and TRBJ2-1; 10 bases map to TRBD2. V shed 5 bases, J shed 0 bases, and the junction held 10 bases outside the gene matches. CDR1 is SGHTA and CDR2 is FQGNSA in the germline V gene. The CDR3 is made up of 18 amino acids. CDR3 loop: CASSPGPRTSGSYNEQFF. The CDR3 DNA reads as TGTGCCAGCAGCCCCGGTCCTCGGACTAGCGGCTCCTACAATGAGCAGTTCTTC.

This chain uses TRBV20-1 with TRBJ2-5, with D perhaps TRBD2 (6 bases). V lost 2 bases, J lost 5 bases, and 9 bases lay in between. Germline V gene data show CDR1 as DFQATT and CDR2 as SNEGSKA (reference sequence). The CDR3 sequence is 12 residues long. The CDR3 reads CSARPSGETQYF. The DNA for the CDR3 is TGCAGTGCTAGACCGAGCGGGGAGACCCAGTACTTC.

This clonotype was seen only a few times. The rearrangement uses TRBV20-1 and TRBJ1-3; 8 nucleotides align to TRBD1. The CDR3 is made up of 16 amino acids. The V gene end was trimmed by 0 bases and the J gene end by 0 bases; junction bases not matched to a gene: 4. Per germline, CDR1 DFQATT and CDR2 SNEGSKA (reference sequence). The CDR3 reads CSARDRDRFSGNTIYF. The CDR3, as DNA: TGCAGTGCTAGAGATCGGGACAGGTTCTCTGGAAACACCATATATTTT.

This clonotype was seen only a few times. CDR3 protein: CASSRPRAGDSYEQYF. CDR3 sequence (DNA): TGTGCCAGCAGTCGACCTAGGGCGGGGGACTCCTACGAGCAGTACTTC. The genes are TRBV3-1 and TRBJ2-7; 7 bases are shared with TRBD2. The CDR3 is 16 residues long. V lost 6 bases and J lost 0; bases outside the gene matches: 11. CDR1 is LGHDT, CDR2 YNNKEL, per germline (reference sequence).

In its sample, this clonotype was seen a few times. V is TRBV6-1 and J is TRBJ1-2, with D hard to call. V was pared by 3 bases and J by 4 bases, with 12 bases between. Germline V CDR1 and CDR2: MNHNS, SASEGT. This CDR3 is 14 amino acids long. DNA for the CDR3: TGTGCCAGCAGTGAGTTAGGTTCCCTCTATGGCTACACCTTC. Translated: CASSELGSLYGYTF.

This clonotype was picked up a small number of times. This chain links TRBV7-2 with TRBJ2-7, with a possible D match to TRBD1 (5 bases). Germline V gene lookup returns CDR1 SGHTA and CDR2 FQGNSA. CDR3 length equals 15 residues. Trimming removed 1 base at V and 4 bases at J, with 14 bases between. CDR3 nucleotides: TGTGCCAGCAGCTTAGTCGGACAAGGGGAATACGAGCAGTACTTC. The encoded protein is CASSLVGQGEYEQYF.

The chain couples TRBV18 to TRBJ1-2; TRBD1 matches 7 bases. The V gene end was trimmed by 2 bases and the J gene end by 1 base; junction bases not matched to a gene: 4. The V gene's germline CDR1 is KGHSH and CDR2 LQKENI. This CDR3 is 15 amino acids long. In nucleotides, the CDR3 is TGTGCCAGCTCACCATGGACAGGCGTTAACTATGGCTACACCTTC. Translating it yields CASSPWTGVNYGYTF.

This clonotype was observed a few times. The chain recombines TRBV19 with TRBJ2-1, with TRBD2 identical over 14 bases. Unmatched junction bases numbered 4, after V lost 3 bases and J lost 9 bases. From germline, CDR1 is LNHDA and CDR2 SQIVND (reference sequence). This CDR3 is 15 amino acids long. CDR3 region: CASSMGLAGAGEQFF. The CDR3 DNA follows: TGTGCCAGTAGTATGGGACTAGCGGGAGCGGGTGAGCAGTTCTTC.